Below are 5 T cell receptor beta chains sequenced from a single sample in a study of blood T cells in healthy people across ages. A sample-barcoded 5' primer and a J-beta primer mix were used in a second PCR of roughly 7 to 12 cycles. MiXCR, applied by TCRdb to the 5' RACE reads, yields one record per CDR3 protein. Among over 600,000 distinct CDR3 sequences, about 61% were seen once, and the ten largest hold roughly 24%. The sample consisted of blood. The receptors were gathered from a man aged 40-55 years in good health.

This clonotype showed up just a few times. The V call is TRBV7-9, the J call TRBJ2-7; 9 nucleotides align to TRBD1. TRBJ2-5 matches the DNA end more closely, so the J call is doubtful. The length of the CDR3 is 15 residues. The germline V gene has CDR1 SEHNR and CDR2 FQNEAQ (reference sequence). The CDR3 protein is CASSLVDRGEETQYF. CDR3 DNA sequence: TGTGCCAGCAGCTTGGTAGACAGGGGGGAAGAGACCCAGTACTTC.

The rearrangement joins TRBV7-3 to TRBJ2-1; 9 bases are shared with TRBD1. Germline CDR1 and CDR2: SGHTA and FQGTGA. The CDR3 is made up of 16 amino acids. V lost 5 bases and J lost 7; bases outside the gene matches: 12. In DNA, the CDR3 is TGTGCCAGCAGCGCGTCGACAGGGGGATCAGGGAATGAGCAGTTCTTC. This codes for CASSASTGGSGNEQFF.

The chain links TRBV7-8 to TRBJ2-7, with unresolved D. CDR1 is SGHVS, CDR2 FQNEAQ, per germline. CDR3 length: 15 amino acids. V was shortened by 2 bases and J by 7 bases, with 18 bases between the two germline ends. The CDR3 region has the DNA TGTGCCAGCAGCTTAAATAACATTGCCTACAATGAGCAGTACTTC. Protein product: CASSLNNIAYNEQYF.

The chain combines TRBV6-5 with TRBJ2-4; D is possibly TRBD2 (6 bases). Judging by the DNA end, TRBJ2-7 fits better; the J call may be wrong. This CDR3 comprises 12 residues. The germline V gene encodes CDR1 MNHEY and CDR2 SVGAGI. CDR3 sequence: CASKGTAYEQYF. CDR3 coding DNA: TGTGCCAGCAAAGGGACTGCCTACGAGCAGTACTTC.

The rearrangement links TRBV29-1 to TRBJ2-4; 7 bases are shared with TRBD2. Judging by the DNA end, TRBJ2-7 fits better; the J call may be wrong. CDR1 SQVTM and CDR2 ANQGSEA come from the germline V gene. The CDR3 extends over 16 amino acids. The CDR3 sequence is CSVDTAGSGNFYEQYF. CDR3 nucleotide sequence: TGCAGCGTTGATACAGCGGGATCGGGTAATTTCTACGAGCAGTACTTC.